This is a list of T cell receptor beta chains from one sample in a study of OX40 agonist ivuxolimab in advanced cancers. Produced via immunoSEQ multiplex PCR; TCRdb's table is partial and in-frame only. The table has 14,000 or so clones, about 77% seen once. The input for sequencing was CD4+ or CD8+ T cells sorted from blood, taken in a trial of the OX40 agonist ivuxolimab. These receptors were taken from an adult with an advanced solid tumor such as melanoma, head and neck, liver or kidney cancer. Each CDR3 is given with its conserved first and last residue. The D gene is left open where the match is weak. Not every row has a clone size; where given, it reads once, few, many or a size class.

d_gene: .
v_gene: TRBV9
j_gene: TRBJ1-2
abundance: .
CDR3aa: CASSVEGGGDYGYTF
CDR3nt: TGTGCCAGCAGCGTAGAGGGGGGTGGTGACTATGGCTACACCTTC

d_gene: TRBD1
v_gene: TRBV27
j_gene: TRBJ1-2
abundance: .
CDR3aa: CASSLGGQTYGYTF
CDR3nt: TGTGCCAGCAGTTTAGGGGGACAGACTTATGGCTACACCTTC

d_gene: .
v_gene: TRBV6-5
j_gene: TRBJ2-2
abundance: .
CDR3aa: CASSHLNTGELFF
CDR3nt: TGTGCCAGCAGTCACTTGAACACCGGGGAGCTGTTTTTT

d_gene: .
v_gene: TRBV28
j_gene: TRBJ2-7
abundance: .
CDR3aa: CASSWGNYEQYF
CDR3nt: TGTGCCAGCAGTTGGGGCAACTACGAGCAGTACTTC

d_gene: TRBD2
v_gene: TRBV27
j_gene: TRBJ2-2
abundance: once
CDR3aa: CASSFSQREWADGELFF
CDR3nt: TGTGCCAGCAGTTTTTCCCAGCGGGAGTGGGCAGACGGGGAGCTGTTTTTT

d_gene: .
v_gene: TRBV6-5
j_gene: TRBJ1-2
abundance: .
CDR3aa: CASSSGGLGYTF
CDR3nt: TGTGCCAGCAGTTCTGGGGGGCTTGGCTACACCTTC

d_gene: .
v_gene: TRBV13
j_gene: TRBJ2-7
abundance: .
CDR3aa: CASSSGGPELGEQYF
CDR3nt: TGTGCCAGCAGCTCGGGGGGCCCCGAACTGGGCGAGCAGTACTTC

d_gene: .
v_gene: TRBV27
j_gene: TRBJ2-1
abundance: .
CDR3aa: CASSLIAGGSYNEQFF
CDR3nt: TGTGCCAGCAGTTTGATCGCGGGTGGTTCCTACAATGAGCAGTTCTTC

d_gene: .
v_gene: TRBV4-3
j_gene: TRBJ2-7
abundance: .
CDR3aa: CASSQASVWTSNYEQYF
CDR3nt: TGCGCCAGCAGCCAGGCCTCTGTCTGGACGAGTAACTACGAGCAGTACTTC

d_gene: .
v_gene: TRBV5-6
j_gene: TRBJ1-2
abundance: .
CDR3aa: CASSLYSSWTNYGYTF
CDR3nt: TGTGCCAGCAGCTTGTATTCTAGCTGGACTAACTATGGCTACACCTTC

d_gene: .
v_gene: TRBV27
j_gene: TRBJ1-2
abundance: once
CDR3aa: CASSLLSGSFYGYTF
CDR3nt: TGTGCCAGCAGTTTATTGTCCGGCAGCTTCTATGGCTACACCTTC

d_gene: TRBD1
v_gene: TRBV7-3
j_gene: TRBJ1-2
abundance: once
CDR3aa: CASSPGTGVGYGYTF
CDR3nt: TGTGCCAGCAGCCCGGGGACAGGGGTGGGCTATGGCTACACCTTC

d_gene: TRBD2
v_gene: TRBV2
j_gene: TRBJ2-6
abundance: .
CDR3aa: CASREDGGVVGANVLTF
CDR3nt: TGTGCCAGCAGAGAGGACGGGGGGGTAGTTGGGGCCAACGTCCTGACTTTC

d_gene: TRBD1
v_gene: TRBV28
j_gene: TRBJ2-7
abundance: few
CDR3aa: CASSSPGQDLSYEQYF
CDR3nt: TGTGCCAGCAGTTCCCCGGGACAGGATCTTTCCTACGAGCAGTACTTC

d_gene: TRBD2
v_gene: TRBV19
j_gene: TRBJ2-7
abundance: medium-sized
CDR3aa: CATAAGLSPYEQYF
CDR3nt: TGTGCCACGGCGGCGGGACTATCCCCCTACGAGCAGTACTTC

d_gene: TRBD1
v_gene: TRBV9
j_gene: TRBJ1-1
abundance: .
CDR3aa: CASSVDRGRETGTEAFF
CDR3nt: TGTGCCAGCAGCGTGGACAGGGGGCGCGAGACCGGCACTGAAGCTTTCTTT

d_gene: .
v_gene: TRBV5-8
j_gene: TRBJ2-5
abundance: .
CDR3aa: CASSLAGRGWETQYF
CDR3nt: TGTGCCAGCAGCTTGGCAGGACGCGGTTGGGAGACCCAGTACTTC

d_gene: TRBD1
v_gene: TRBV6-5
j_gene: TRBJ2-7
abundance: .
CDR3aa: CASRTTDREIYEQYF
CDR3nt: TGTGCCAGCAGGACAACAGACAGGGAGATATACGAGCAGTACTTC

d_gene: .
v_gene: TRBV9
j_gene: TRBJ2-2
abundance: .
CDR3aa: CASSVAGGPGELFF
CDR3nt: TGTGCCAGCAGCGTAGCTGGGGGACCCGGGGAGCTGTTTTTT

d_gene: .
v_gene: TRBV30
j_gene: TRBJ1-1
abundance: few
CDR3aa: CAWSGGIEAFF
CDR3nt: TGTGCCTGGAGTGGGGGAATTGAAGCTTTCTTT

d_gene: .
v_gene: TRBV4-1
j_gene: TRBJ2-1
abundance: .
CDR3aa: CASSHLYNEQFF
CDR3nt: TGCGCCAGCAGCCACCTCTACAATGAGCAGTTCTTC

d_gene: .
v_gene: TRBV5-5
j_gene: TRBJ2-7
abundance: .
CDR3aa: CASSFAGEQYF
CDR3nt: TGTGCCAGCAGCTTCGCCGGGGAGCAGTACTTC

d_gene: TRBD2
v_gene: TRBV2
j_gene: TRBJ2-5
abundance: .
CDR3aa: CASSESRLAGGPIFEETQYF
CDR3nt: TGTGCCAGCAGTGAATCACGGCTAGCGGGGGGGCCGATTTTCGAAGAGACCCAGTACTTC